The clone carrying this T cell receptor beta chain was counted between two and nine times. The length of the CDR3 is 16 residues. Looked up from germline, CDR1 is MNHEY and CDR2 is SMNVEV (reference sequence). V lost 9 bases, J lost 4 bases, and 17 bases stayed unmatched. Clones were read by immunoSEQ multiplex PCR, and TCRdb kept only the in-frame ones, dropping some. The sample records 50,000 to 70,000 clones, around 87% being singletons. The record originates from a study of blood T cell repertoires in COVID-19. Study-wide context: The United States, Italy and Spain were the sources of the acute and convalescent COVID-19 samples. Sources were T cells, B-cell-depleted T cells, or PBMCs; the material itself was cDNA or gDNA.

The rearrangement uses TRBV27 and TRBJ1-2; the match to TRBD1 covers 7 bases. The clonotype originates from a man aged 60-69 years with active or convalescent COVID-19. The sequenced sample was peripheral blood. The CDR3 spells CARPGTALDSVYGYTF. In DNA form, the CDR3 reads TGTGCCAGGCCGGGGACAGCCCTGGACAGTGTCTATGGCTACACCTTC.